The 25 T cell receptor beta chains below all came from one sample that was sequenced in a study of shared clonotypes between healthy human individuals. This table comes from immunoSEQ multiplex PCR, and its TCRdb copy is limited to in-frame clones, with some not included. Of roughly 2 million clones in the sample, over 85% were seen once. The sample comprised naive CD4+ T cells sorted from blood. Noted subset: CD45RA+ positively selected. These receptors originate from a man aged 18 to 35 in good health.

The table lists this clone with a count of one. This chain uses TRBV6-5 with TRBJ1-3; maybe TRBD1 (5 bases). The CDR3 is made up of 13 amino acids. CDR1 and CDR2 (germline): MNHEY, SVGAGI. Between the trimmed V and J ends, which lost 7 bases and 4 bases, there was a span of 11 bases. The CDR3 region is CASTRGTGNTIYF. The DNA of the CDR3 is TGTGCCAGCACTCGGGGGACGGGAAACACCATATATTTT.

The genes are TRBV7-9 and TRBJ2-3, with D maybe TRBD1 (6 bases). With 6 bases removed from V and 0 bases from J, the gap between germline ends came to 25 bases. The CDR3 is 19 amino acids. Germline V gene lookup returns CDR1 SEHNR and CDR2 FQNEAQ (reference sequence). CDR3: CASRSYTNHRDGSTDTQYF. The CDR3 bases are TGTGCCAGCAGATCATACACGAATCACAGGGATGGAAGCACAGATACGCAGTATTTT.

V and J are TRBV11-2 and TRBJ1-2; 8 nucleotides agree with TRBD1. V dropped 6 bases and J dropped 2; count of bases not matched to a gene: 11. From germline, CDR1 is SGHAT and CDR2 FQNNGV. The CDR3 is 16 residues long. The CDR3 reads CASRAPGTGKNYGYTF. As DNA, the CDR3 is TGTGCCAGCAGAGCACCCGGGACAGGAAAAAACTATGGCTACACCTTC.

The rearrangement joins TRBV6-1 to TRBJ2-5; no clear D gene. Germline V gene lookup returns CDR1 MNHNS and CDR2 SASEGT. The CDR3 has 12 amino acids. The V end was cut by 6 bases, the J end by 5 bases, with 10 bases between. CDR3 nucleotide sequence: TGTGCCAGCAGCCCTGAGTGGGAGACCCAGTACTTC. This codes for CASSPEWETQYF.

The V gene is TRBV9, the J gene TRBJ1-2; no clear D. CDR3 length: 14 amino acids. The V gene lost 1 base and the J gene lost 8 bases, with 15 bases spanning the gap. From germline, CDR1 is SGDLS and CDR2 YYNGEE. The CDR3 loop reads CASSVSLWDPGYTF. CDR3 in DNA: TGTGCCAGCAGCGTATCTCTGTGGGATCCGGGCTACACCTTC.

In its sample, this clone was seen a few times. This sample also contains other DNA sequences that code for the same CDR3. As DNA, the CDR3 is TGTGCCAGCAGTGAAACAGCTAGCAATCAGCCCCAGCATTTT. This sequence encodes CASSETASNQPQHF. V usage is TRBV2 and J usage is TRBJ1-5, with D unresolved. With 2 bases removed from V and 0 bases from J, the gap between germline ends came to 5 bases. Germline V gene data show CDR1 as SNHLY and CDR2 as FYNNEI. The CDR3 totals 14 residues.

This clone was seen many times. Other DNA sequences in the same sample also yield this CDR3. This chain joins TRBV30 and TRBJ1-6, with D perhaps matching TRBD1 (5 bases). Trimming removed 4 bases at V and 7 bases at J, with 17 bases between. The CDR3 runs 15 residues. The germline V gene has CDR1 GTSNPN and CDR2 SVGIG (reference sequence). The CDR3 here is CAWTLDRVQNSPLHF. In nucleotides, the CDR3 is TGTGCCTGGACTCTCGACAGAGTACAGAATTCACCCCTCCACTTT.

CDR3 residues: CASPKGVRQTQYF. The CDR3 DNA sequence: TGTGCCAGTCCTAAGGGAGTGCGACAGACCCAGTACTTC. The chain couples TRBV6-4 to TRBJ2-5, with a weak D call TRBD2 (5 bases). This CDR3 has 13 amino acids. CDR1 is MRHNA, CDR2 SNTAGT, per germline. V was shortened by 9 bases and J by 6 bases, with 17 bases between the two germline ends.

This clone was observed a single time. The chain carries TRBV7-9 and TRBJ2-3, with D possibly being TRBD2 (6 bases). Germline-derived CDR1 and CDR2 are SEHNR and FQNEAQ (reference sequence). Deletions cut 2 bases from V and 6 bases from J, with 15 bases between. The CDR3 is made up of 15 amino acids. The CDR3 reads CASSLSGLPRDTQYF. DNA for the CDR3: TGTGCCAGCAGCTTAAGTGGACTACCTCGCGATACGCAGTATTTT.

The V gene is TRBV5-1, the J gene TRBJ2-2, with D unclear. Looked up from germline, CDR1 is SGHRS and CDR2 is YFSETQ. V lost 2 bases, J lost 6 bases, and 8 bases lay in between. The CDR3 extends over 13 amino acids. CDR3 amino acids: CASSLDRAGELFF. DNA of the CDR3: TGCGCCAGCAGCTTAGATAGGGCCGGGGAGCTGTTTTTT.

The chain has TRBV19 and TRBJ1-2; D not resolved. Germline CDR1 is LNHDA and CDR2 is SQIVND (reference sequence). Trimming took off 5 bases at V and 5 bases at J, with 15 bases between the two ends. The CDR3 consists of 14 residues. The CDR3 protein is CASSGRDSRYGYTF. The CDR3 region has the DNA TGTGCCAGTAGTGGGCGTGACTCTCGATATGGCTACACCTTC.

This clone occurred a few times. The chain couples TRBV2 to TRBJ1-6, with D possibly matching TRBD1 (5 bases). V shed 0 bases and J shed 6 bases, with 9 bases lying between them. In germline, CDR1 is SNHLY, CDR2 FYNNEI. The CDR3 spans 15 residues. This CDR3 reads CASSEAWQGNSPLHF. DNA of the CDR3: TGTGCCAGCAGTGAAGCGTGGCAGGGTAATTCACCCCTCCACTTT.

The chain has TRBV13 and TRBJ2-2, with D possibly being TRBD2 (6 bases). Trimming left V 2 bases short and J 0 bases short, with 22 bases between. Germline V gene lookup returns CDR1 PRHDT and CDR2 FYEKMQ (reference sequence). The CDR3 totals 20 residues. Here the CDR3 DNA reads TGTGCCAGCAGCTTATCCTTGGGGAGAGTAGCGGAACCGAACACCGGGGAGCTGTTTTTT. It encodes CASSLSLGRVAEPNTGELFF.

The chain couples TRBV19 to TRBJ1-1, with D possibly TRBD1 on 5 matching bases. CDR1 LNHDA and CDR2 SQIVND come from the germline V gene (reference sequence). V lost 5 bases to trimming and J lost 2 bases, with 15 bases between them. The CDR3 totals 15 residues. Written as DNA, the CDR3 is TGTGCCAGTAGTTTGGGCCCGGGGCTAAACACTGAAGCTTTCTTT. This translates into CASSLGPGLNTEAFF.

This chain uses TRBV2 with TRBJ2-5; 11 positions match TRBD2. From germline, CDR1 is SNHLY and CDR2 FYNNEI. The CDR3 spans 17 residues. The J segment lost 5 bases and the V segment lost 6 bases, leaving 14 bases of the junction unmatched. The CDR3 here is CASRDTLSGGAWETQYF. The CDR3 coding sequence is TGTGCCAGCAGGGATACACTTAGCGGGGGGGCCTGGGAGACCCAGTACTTC.

The rearrangement joins TRBV7-2 to TRBJ2-3; D gene uncertain. V lost 5 bases and J lost 1, with 16 bases in between. The CDR3 spans 16 residues. The germline CDR1 and CDR2 sequences are SGHTA and FQGNSA. The CDR3 DNA follows: TGTGCCAGCAGCCAGTCTTCGCTCCATCGCACAGATACGCAGTATTTT. The encoded protein is CASSQSSLHRTDTQYF.

The chain links TRBV12-5 to TRBJ2-2; 10 bases map to TRBD1. Germline V gene lookup returns CDR1 LGHNT and CDR2 FRNRAP. The CDR3 sequence is 21 residues long. V dropped 6 bases and J dropped 0; count of bases not matched to a gene: 19. The CDR3 sequence is CASGLDSRDRGRWSNTGELFF. As DNA, the CDR3 is TGTGCTAGTGGACTTGACTCCCGGGACAGGGGAAGGTGGTCGAACACCGGGGAGCTGTTTTTT.

The CDR3 DNA reads as TGTGCCAGCAGTTACCGAGAAAGCACTGAAGCTTTCTTT. Protein product: CASSYRESTEAFF. This chain connects TRBV6-6 to TRBJ1-1, with D hard to call. The germline V gene encodes CDR1 MNHNY and CDR2 SVGAGI (reference sequence). Trimming shortened V by 2 bases and J by 4 bases, and 8 bases separated the two germline ends. The CDR3 totals 13 residues.

V usage is TRBV6-5 and J usage is TRBJ2-1; D not certain. The V end lost 2 bases, the J end lost 1 base, and 6 bases lay between the germline ends. This CDR3 region has 14 residues. CDR1 and CDR2 from the germline V gene are MNHEY and SVGAGI. The CDR3 reads CASSYRQSYNEQFF. The CDR3 DNA is TGTGCCAGCAGTTACAGACAATCCTACAATGAGCAGTTCTTC.

The chain carries TRBV19 and TRBJ2-5; TRBD2 agrees at 13 bases. The junction had 1 base not matched to a gene; V was cut back by 1 base and J by 2 bases. CDR1 is LNHDA, CDR2 SQIVND, per germline (reference sequence). The CDR3 has 16 residues. The CDR3 coding sequence is TGTGCCAGTAGTATAGGGACTAGCGGGGGTCAAGAGACCCAGTACTTC. Protein product: CASSIGTSGGQETQYF.

The chain is built from TRBV14 and TRBJ2-5; D not resolved. The CDR3 loop spans 15 amino acids. The V gene's germline CDR1 is SGHDN and CDR2 FVKESK. V was clipped by 2 bases and J by 3 bases, with 13 bases between them. For the CDR3, the DNA is TGTGCCAGCAGCCAACGGTTGACGGCCGAAGAGACCCAGTACTTC. It yields the protein CASSQRLTAEETQYF.

This chain links TRBV25-1 with TRBJ2-5; D remains unclear. The V end was cut by 4 bases, the J end by 5 bases, with 17 bases between. This CDR3 comprises 15 residues. From germline, CDR1 is MGHDK and CDR2 SYGVNS. The CDR3 region is CASSAHMLTGETQYF. CDR3 coding DNA: TGTGCCAGCAGTGCCCATATGTTGACCGGGGAGACCCAGTACTTC.

The chain combines TRBV5-7 with TRBJ2-1; D might be TRBD1 (6 bases). TRBV5-7 is an ORF; its function is uncertain. V was trimmed by 4 bases and J by 0 bases, leaving 11 bases between them. CDR3 length: 15 amino acids. CDR3 nucleotides: TGTGCCAGCAGCATAGAACAGGGCTCCTACAATGAGCAGTTCTTC. Amino acids: CASSIEQGSYNEQFF.

The V and J genes are TRBV2 and TRBJ2-7; D might be TRBD1 (7 bases). This CDR3 has 13 residues. The V and J ends lost 6 bases and 5 bases respectively, with 14 bases between them. Germline V gene data show CDR1 as SNHLY and CDR2 as FYNNEI. The CDR3 region is CASSDQGGHEQYF. In nucleotides, the CDR3 is TGTGCCAGCAGCGACCAGGGGGGCCACGAGCAGTACTTC. The variable domain in full, with the rest retrieved from reference TRBV2 and TRBJ2-7, is EPEVTQTPSHQVTQMGQEVILRCVPISNHLYFYWYRQILGQKVEFLVSFYNNEISEKSEIFDDQFSVERPDGSNFTLKIRSTKLEDSAMYFCASSDQGGHEQYFGPGTRLTVT.

The rearrangement uses TRBV10-3 and TRBJ2-7; no clear D. The CDR3 length is 13 residues. The V and J ends lost 0 bases and 5 bases respectively, with 8 bases between them. Germline CDR1 is ENHRY and CDR2 is SYGVKD. The CDR3: CAISESQVHEQYF. CDR3 in DNA: TGTGCCATCAGTGAGTCCCAGGTTCACGAGCAGTACTTC.